A selection of T cell receptor beta chains follows, all from one sample in a study of OX40 agonist ivuxolimab in advanced cancers. Clones were read by immunoSEQ multiplex PCR, and TCRdb kept only the in-frame ones, dropping some. The sample has approximately 81,000 clones; 81% are singletons. The sequenced sample was CD4+ or CD8+ T cells sorted from blood, obtained in a trial of the OX40 agonist ivuxolimab. These receptors were collected from an adult with an advanced solid tumor such as melanoma, head and neck, liver or kidney cancer. Each CDR3 is given with its conserved first and last residue. Each record gives: clone size, D gene, V gene, J gene, CDR3 DNA, CDR3 protein. The D gene is left open where the match is weak. Size tells how often a clone was seen (once, few, many) or the class of an expanded clone, and some rows leave it out.

>NA|NA|TRBV19|TRBJ1-5
TGTGCCAGTAGTAAAAATCAGGGACCTAGCAATCAGCCCCAGCATTTT
CASSKNQGPSNQPQHF
>NA|NA|TRBV5-1|TRBJ1-4
TGCGCCAGCAGCTTGCGTTCGGGCTATGCAACTAATGAAAAACTGTTTTTT
CASSLRSGYATNEKLFF
>NA|TRBD1|TRBV5-6|TRBJ1-4
TGTGCCAGCAGCTTGGTAGAGGGGGCCGAAAAACTGTTTTTT
CASSLVEGAEKLFF
>NA|NA|TRBV6-5|TRBJ2-2
TGTGCCACCGACAGGGACTCGAACACCGGGGAGCTGTTTTTT
CATDRDSNTGELFF
>NA|NA|TRBV27|TRBJ1-4
TGTGCCAGCAGTAGACGGACTGATGAAAAACTGTTTTTT
CASSRRTDEKLFF
>NA|NA|TRBV28|TRBJ2-7
TGTGCCAGCAGCTTGGTCCAAGAACACTACGAGCAGTACTTC
CASSLVQEHYEQYF
>once|NA|TRBV11-2|TRBJ1-6
TGTGCCAGTACGCGGGGGTGGGGGGGGGATTCCCCCCTCCACTTT
CASTRGWGGDSPLHF
>NA|NA|TRBV19|TRBJ1-3
TGTGCCAGTAGTAACCCCAGGCTCTCTGGAAACACCATATATTTT
CASSNPRLSGNTIYF
>NA|TRBD1|TRBV5-1|TRBJ1-1
TGCGCCAGCAGCCCAGAACAATGGACAGGGACTGAAGCTTTCTTT
CASSPEQWTGTEAFF
>NA|TRBD2|TRBV5-8|TRBJ2-5
TGTGCCAGCAGCTCGGGGACTAGCGGGTTGGGAGCCCAGTACTTC
CASSSGTSGLGAQYF
>NA|TRBD2|TRBV11-1|TRBJ2-7
TGTGCCAGCGGAAAGCGGGGGGGCCCCGAGCAGTACTTC
CASGKRGGPEQYF
>NA|TRBD2|TRBV30|TRBJ2-2
TGTGCCTGGACTAGCGGTTCCGCGAACACCGGGGAGCTGTTTTTT
CAWTSGSANTGELFF
>NA|NA|TRBV5-4|TRBJ1-2
TGTGCCAGCAGCTTTGAGGGCTCGAGGACCACCCCGCGGGGCTACACCTTC
CASSFEGSRTTPRGYTF
>NA|TRBD1|TRBV6-5|TRBJ2-7
TGTGCCAGCAGACCCAAGGGACAGGCCCTCGGGGAGCAGTACTTC
CASRPKGQALGEQYF
>NA|NA|TRBV6-1|TRBJ2-6
TGTGCCAGCAGTGAAGGGACAGCTGGGGCCAACGTCCTGACTTTC
CASSEGTAGANVLTF
>NA|NA|TRBV6-1|TRBJ2-3
TGTGCCAGCAGTCCCGAGACTATGCTCACAGATACGCAGTATTTT
CASSPETMLTDTQYF
>NA|TRBD1|TRBV9|TRBJ1-4
TGTGCCAGCAGCACCCGGGACAGGAATGAAAAACTGTTTTTT
CASSTRDRNEKLFF
>NA|TRBD1|TRBV6-1|TRBJ1-6
TGTGCCAGCAGTGAGTACACAGGGGACAATTCACCCCTCCACTTT
CASSEYTGDNSPLHF
>NA|NA|TRBV9|TRBJ1-1
TGTGCCAGCAGCGGAGGGACTGTGAACACTGAAGCTTTCTTT
CASSGGTVNTEAFF
>once|NA|TRBV7-2|TRBJ2-5
TGTGCCAGCAGCTTACCCTCGGGGGGCCGGACAGAGACCCAGTACTTC
CASSLPSGGRTETQYF
>NA|NA|TRBV6-5|TRBJ1-3
TGTGCCAGCAGAGTTACAGGATATTCTGGAAACACCATATATTTT
CASRVTGYSGNTIYF
>NA|TRBD1|TRBV27|TRBJ2-5
TGTGCCAGCAGCCCGACAGGGGGCGGGCGAGAGACCCAGTACTTC
CASSPTGGGRETQYF
>NA|NA|TRBV6-5|TRBJ1-1
TGTGCCAGCAATAATGGGGGTTCTGAAGCTTTCTTT
CASNNGGSEAFF
>NA|TRBD1|TRBV4-2|TRBJ1-1
TGTGCCAGCAGCGACGGGGACAGACTGAACACTGAAGCTTTCTTT
CASSDGDRLNTEAFF
>NA|NA|TRBV7-9|TRBJ2-7
TGTGCCAGCAGCTTATCTAGGGGATCTGGCGAGCAGTACTTC
CASSLSRGSGEQYF
>NA|NA|TRBV21-1|TRBJ2-7
TGTGCCAGCAGCTTTCGGGACGGGGGTTACGAGCAGTACTTC
CASSFRDGGYEQYF
>NA|NA|TRBV7-2|TRBJ1-5
TGCGCCAGCAGCCAAGATTGGGACAGCAATCAGCCCCAGCATTTT
CASSQDWDSNQPQHF
>NA|NA|TRBV4-2|TRBJ1-4
TGTGCCAGCAGCCAAGGGAGGGTTGCAACTAATGAAAAACTGTTTTTT
CASSQGRVATNEKLFF
>NA|NA|TRBV4-2|TRBJ2-2
TGTGCCAGCAGCCAAGAAGGGAGGGGGGCGACGAACACCGGGGAGCTGTTTTTT
CASSQEGRGATNTGELFF
>NA|NA|TRBV11-3|TRBJ2-2
TGTGCCAGCAGCTTAGGCCGCGGGGAGCTGTTTTTT
CASSLGRGELFF
>NA|NA|TRBV7-9|TRBJ1-1
TGTGCCAGCAGCTTAGGGTGGGGAGCCACTGAAGCTTTCTTT
CASSLGWGATEAFF
>NA|NA|TRBV7-3|TRBJ2-1
TGTGCCAGCAGCCCGACTAGTAGGGGCAATGAGCAGTTCTTC
CASSPTSRGNEQFF
>NA|TRBD2|TRBV9|TRBJ2-5
TGTGCCAGCAGCCGGACTAGCGGGAATACCGAGACCCAGTACTTC
CASSRTSGNTETQYF
>NA|NA|TRBV5-6|TRBJ1-1
TGTGCCAGCAGCTTTGATACAGGGCGGGCTTTCTTT
CASSFDTGRAFF
>NA|NA|TRBV4-1|TRBJ1-2
TGCGCCAGCAGCCAAGAGGGTGACTACACCTTC
CASSQEGDYTF
>NA|NA|TRBV19|TRBJ2-7
TGTGCCAGTAGTTTCCGCCGCGACTCCTACGAGCAGTACTTC
CASSFRRDSYEQYF
>NA|TRBD2|TRBV5-6|TRBJ2-2
TGTGCCAGCAGCTTGGGGGCGGGGGGCACCGGGGAGCTGTTTTTT
CASSLGAGGTGELFF
>NA|NA|TRBV7-8|TRBJ2-3
TGTGCCAGCAGCCCCCGTGCCCAAGATACGCAGTATTTT
CASSPRAQDTQYF
>NA|NA|TRBV19|TRBJ1-1
TGTGCCAGTAGTAATGGGGCCACTGAAGCTTTCTTT
CASSNGATEAFF
>NA|NA|TRBV2|TRBJ1-6
TGTGCCAGCACAGAGAGTTCCTATAATTCACCCCTCCACTTT
CASTESSYNSPLHF
>NA|NA|TRBV6-5|TRBJ2-3
TGTGCCAGCAGTCCGGGGGGACAGGCCGCTGGTACGCAGTATTTT
CASSPGGQAAGTQYF
>NA|TRBD1|TRBV7-9|TRBJ1-3
TGTGCCAGCAGCCCATCAGGGGGCTCGCGAAACACCATATATTTT
CASSPSGGSRNTIYF
>NA|NA|TRBV5-1|TRBJ2-7
TGCGCCAGCAGCTTACAGGGATCAAATGCATACGAGCAGTACTTC
CASSLQGSNAYEQYF
>few|TRBD1|TRBV6-5|TRBJ1-5
TGTGCCAGCAGGCGGACAGGGGAAAGCAATCAGCCCCAGCATTTT
CASRRTGESNQPQHF
>NA|NA|TRBV9|TRBJ2-5
TGTGCCAGCAGCGTAGCACTCAGGGCACAGACCCAGTACTTC
CASSVALRAQTQYF
>NA|TRBD2|TRBV11-3|TRBJ2-5
TGTGCCAGCAGCTTAGAGTTCCGGGAGGGCCGGGAGACCCAGTACTTC
CASSLEFREGRETQYF
>NA|NA|TRBV4-3|TRBJ1-4
TGCGCCAGCAGCCAAGAGGGGGGAGTTAATGAAAAACTGTTTTTT
CASSQEGGVNEKLFF
>NA|NA|TRBV18|TRBJ1-4
TGTGCCAGCTCACCAGGGACGAATGAAAAACTGTTTTTT
CASSPGTNEKLFF
>NA|NA|TRBV4-2|TRBJ1-3
TGTGCCAGCAGCTTGGGCACAGTCTCTGGAAACACCATATATTTT
CASSLGTVSGNTIYF
>few|NA|TRBV18|TRBJ2-7
TGTGCCAGCTCACCATACAGCTCCTACGAGCAGTACTTC
CASSPYSSYEQYF
>NA|NA|TRBV2|TRBJ2-2
TGTGCCAGCAGAGAAACAGGGTCCACCGGGGAGCTGTTTTTT
CASRETGSTGELFF
>few|NA|TRBV10-2|TRBJ2-3
TGCGCCAGCCGACGGAGCACAGATACGCAGTATTTT
CASRRSTDTQYF
>NA|NA|TRBV19|TRBJ2-7
TGTGCCAGTAGTCTCAACAACGAAAACTACGAGCAGTACTTC
CASSLNNENYEQYF
>many|NA|TRBV4-2|TRBJ1-5
TGTGCCAGCAGCCAAGGAGGTGGCGGGAATCAGCCCCAGCATTTT
CASSQGGGGNQPQHF
>NA|NA|TRBV7-9|TRBJ2-7
TGTGCCAGCAGCTTTGGACCCGACTCCTACGAGCAGTACTTC
CASSFGPDSYEQYF
>NA|NA|TRBV5-6|TRBJ2-5
TGTGCCAGCAGCTTGGGACAGCAAGAGACCCAGTACTTC
CASSLGQQETQYF
>once|NA|TRBV7-2|TRBJ1-4
TGTGCCAGCAGCTTGATGAAAAATGAAAAACTGTTTTTT
CASSLMKNEKLFF
>NA|NA|TRBV30|TRBJ2-1
TGTGCCTGGAGTCGATCTGGGTACAATGAGCAGTTCTTC
CAWSRSGYNEQFF
>NA|NA|TRBV2|TRBJ2-1
TGTGCCAGCAGCCCGGGGCCCGCGCAGTTCTTC
CASSPGPAQFF